Following are 8 T cell receptor beta chains from one sample sequenced in a study of blood T cell repertoires in COVID-19. Here immunoSEQ multiplex PCR was the method, and the copy in TCRdb shows in-frame clones only, minus some. Of about 23,000 clones in the sample, more than 90% were seen once. Sequenced input: peripheral blood. These TCRs come from a human donor in a cohort sampled during active COVID-19.

This chain uses TRBV19 with TRBJ2-1, with D maybe TRBD2 (5 bases). The ends were cut back, 4 bases at V and 4 bases at J, with 11 bases in the middle. Germline V lookup: CDR1 LNHDA, CDR2 SQIVND (reference sequence). There are 14 residues in the CDR3. The CDR3 is CASSRHSGYNEQFF. CDR3 coding DNA: TGTGCCAGTAGTAGACACAGCGGTTACAATGAGCAGTTCTTC.

The J gene is TRBJ2-5, the V gene TRBV13; TRBD2 matches 16 bases. Germline V gene lookup returns CDR1 PRHDT and CDR2 FYEKMQ (reference sequence). Trimming at V came to 5 bases and at J to 5 bases, leaving 8 bases not matched to a gene. This CDR3 comprises 17 residues. The CDR3 sequence is CASSQVGLAGGLETQYF. CDR3 nucleotides: TGTGCCAGCAGCCAGGTGGGACTAGCGGGAGGGTTGGAGACCCAGTACTTC.

The J gene is TRBJ2-1, the V gene TRBV14; D is uncertain. This CDR3 has 14 residues. The V end lost 0 bases, the J end lost 9 bases, and 12 bases lay between the germline ends. CDR1 is SGHDN and CDR2 is FVKESK in the germline V gene. As DNA, the CDR3 is TGTGCCAGCAGCCAAGATTCCCCCCTCGGTGAGCAGTTCTTC. Encoded protein: CASSQDSPLGEQFF. Together with reference TRBV14 and TRBJ2-1, the CDR3 gives the full variable domain: EAGVTQFPSHSVIEKGQTVTLRCDPISGHDNLYWYRRVMGKEIKFLLHFVKESKQDESGMPNNRFLAERTGGTYSTLKVQPAELEDSGVYFCASSQDSPLGEQFFGPGTRLTVL.

The chain joins TRBV10-3 to TRBJ2-3; D perhaps matches TRBD2 (6 bases). Germline V gene sequence: CDR1 ENHRY, CDR2 SYGVKD. This CDR3 region has 13 residues. V lost 5 bases and J lost 1, with 7 bases in between. CDR3 in amino acids: CAISSGGTDTQYF. CDR3 DNA sequence: TGTGCCATCAGTTCGGGAGGCACAGATACGCAGTATTTT.

This sequence joins TRBV6-1 and TRBJ2-5, with D perhaps TRBD1 (6 bases). Trimming removed 2 bases from V and 5 bases from J, with 18 bases in between. Per germline, CDR1 MNHNS and CDR2 SASEGT. The CDR3 is 16 amino acids. In DNA form, the CDR3 reads TGTGCCAGCAGTGAATCCGCAGGCCAAAGGGGGGAGACCCAGTACTTC. Encoded protein: CASSESAGQRGETQYF.

This chain uses TRBV5-1 with TRBJ1-1; 8 bases map to TRBD1. The CDR3 length is 14 residues. V lost 3 bases to trimming and J lost 6 bases; unmatched junction nucleotides: 7. Germline CDR1 reads SGHRS; CDR2 reads YFSETQ. The CDR3 sequence: CASSYGQGIPEAFF. The CDR3 DNA sequence: TGCGCCAGCAGCTACGGACAGGGAATACCTGAAGCTTTCTTT.

The J gene is TRBJ1-1, the V gene TRBV7-2; TRBD1 matches 9 bases. The CDR3 has 16 amino acids. Germline V gene sequence: CDR1 SGHTA, CDR2 FQGNSA. Trimming cost V 7 bases and J 4 bases; bases outside gene matches: 13. CDR3 in DNA: TGTGCCAGCACAGCCTGGACAGGGGACGTTAGCACTGAAGCTTTCTTT. Encoded protein: CASTAWTGDVSTEAFF. Combining the CDR3 with reference TRBV7-2 and TRBJ1-1 gives the whole variable domain GAGVSQSPSNKVTEKGKDVELRCDPISGHTALYWYRQSLGQGLEFLIYFQGNSAPDKSGLPSDRFSAERTGGSVSTLTIQRTQQEDSAVYLCASTAWTGDVSTEAFFGQGTRLTVV.

This clone was counted between two and nine times. The CDR3 DNA follows: TGCGCCAGCAGCCCGCAGGGTAGCAATCAGCCCCAGCATTTT. It yields the protein CASSPQGSNQPQHF. V usage is TRBV5-1 and J usage is TRBJ1-5; D perhaps matches TRBD1 (5 bases). CDR3 length equals 14 residues. V was pared by 4 bases and J by 0 bases, with 8 bases between. The germline CDR1 and CDR2 sequences are SGHRS and YFSETQ.